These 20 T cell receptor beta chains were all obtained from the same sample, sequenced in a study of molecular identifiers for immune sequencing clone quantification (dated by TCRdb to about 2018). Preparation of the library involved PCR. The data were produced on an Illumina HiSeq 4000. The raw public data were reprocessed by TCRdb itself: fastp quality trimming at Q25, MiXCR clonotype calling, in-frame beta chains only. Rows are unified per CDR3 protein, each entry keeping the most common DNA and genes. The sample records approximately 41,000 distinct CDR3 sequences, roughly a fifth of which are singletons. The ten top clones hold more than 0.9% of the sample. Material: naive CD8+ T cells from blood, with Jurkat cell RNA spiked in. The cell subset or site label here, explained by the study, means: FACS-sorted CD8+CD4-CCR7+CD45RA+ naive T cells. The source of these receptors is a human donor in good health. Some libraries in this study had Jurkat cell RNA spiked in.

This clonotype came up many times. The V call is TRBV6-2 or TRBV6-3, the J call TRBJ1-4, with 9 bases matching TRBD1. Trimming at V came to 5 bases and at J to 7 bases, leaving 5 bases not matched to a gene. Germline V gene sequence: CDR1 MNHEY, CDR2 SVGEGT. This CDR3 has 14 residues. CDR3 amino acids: CASSPGQGGEKLFF. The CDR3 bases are TGTGCCAGCAGTCCGGGACAGGGAGGTGAAAAACTGTTTTTT.

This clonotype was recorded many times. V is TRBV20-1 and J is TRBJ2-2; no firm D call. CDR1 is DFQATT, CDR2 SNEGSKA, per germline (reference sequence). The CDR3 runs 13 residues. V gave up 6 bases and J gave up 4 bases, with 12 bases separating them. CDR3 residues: CSAPRIGTGELFF. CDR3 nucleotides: TGCAGTGCGCCCCGTATTGGCACCGGGGAGCTGTTTTTT.

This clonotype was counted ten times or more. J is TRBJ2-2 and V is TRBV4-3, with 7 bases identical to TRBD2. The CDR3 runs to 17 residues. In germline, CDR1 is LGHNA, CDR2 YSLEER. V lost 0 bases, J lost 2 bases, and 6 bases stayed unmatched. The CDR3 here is CASSQDWLADNTGELFF. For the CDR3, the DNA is TGCGCCAGCAGCCAAGATTGGCTAGCGGATAACACCGGGGAGCTGTTTTTT.

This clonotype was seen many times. The CDR3 sequence is CASSQGWGYEQYF. CDR3 sequence (DNA): TGCGCCAGCAGCCAAGGGTGGGGGTACGAGCAGTACTTC. The genes are TRBV4-3 and TRBJ2-7; D might be TRBD1 or TRBD2, each matching 5 bases. The germline V and J ends were trimmed by 1 base and 4 bases, with 8 bases remaining between them. This CDR3 region has 13 residues. Germline loops: CDR1 LGHNA, CDR2 YSLEER.

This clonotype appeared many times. The CDR3 loop reads CASSKAPLTYEQYF. The DNA of the CDR3 is TGTGCCAGCAGCAAGGCCCCGCTAACCTACGAGCAGTACTTC. The chain links TRBV7-2 to TRBJ2-7; D remains ambiguous. From germline, CDR1 is SGHTA and CDR2 FQGNSA. The CDR3 has 14 residues. Trimming left V 5 bases short and J 2 bases short, with 13 bases between.

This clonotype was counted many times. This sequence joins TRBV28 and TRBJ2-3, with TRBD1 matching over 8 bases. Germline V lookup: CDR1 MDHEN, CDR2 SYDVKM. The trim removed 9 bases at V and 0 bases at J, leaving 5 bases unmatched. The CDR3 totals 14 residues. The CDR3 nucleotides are TGTGCCAGTAACCGGGACAGGAGCACAGATACGCAGTATTTT. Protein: CASNRDRSTDTQYF.

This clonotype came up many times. The CDR3 protein is CAIGTGTGDTQYF. In nucleotides, the CDR3 is TGTGCCATCGGGACAGGGACGGGAGATACGCAGTATTTT. The chain joins TRBV2 to TRBJ2-3; 9 bases are a match to TRBD1. V lost 10 bases to trimming and J lost 5 bases; unmatched junction nucleotides: 7. Germline CDR1 and CDR2: SNHLY and FYNNEI. This CDR3 is built from 13 residues.

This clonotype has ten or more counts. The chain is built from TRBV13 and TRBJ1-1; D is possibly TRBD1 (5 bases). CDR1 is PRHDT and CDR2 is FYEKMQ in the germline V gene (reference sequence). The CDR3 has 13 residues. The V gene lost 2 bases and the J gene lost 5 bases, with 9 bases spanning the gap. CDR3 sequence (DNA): TGTGCCAGCAGCTTAAGGGGTGGGACTGAAGCTTTCTTT. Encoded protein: CASSLRGGTEAFF. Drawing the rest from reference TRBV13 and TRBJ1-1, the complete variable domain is AAGVIQSPRHLIKEKRETATLKCYPIPRHDTVYWYQQGPGQDPQFLISFYEKMQSDKGSIPDRFSAQQFSDYHSELNMSSLELGDSALYFCASSLRGGTEAFFGQGTRLTVV.

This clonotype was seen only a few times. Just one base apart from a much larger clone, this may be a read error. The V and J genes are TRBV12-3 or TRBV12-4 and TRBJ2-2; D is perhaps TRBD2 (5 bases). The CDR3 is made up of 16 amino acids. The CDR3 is CASSPVRFGNTGELVF. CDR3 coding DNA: TGTGCCAGCAGTCCAGTAAGGTTCGGCAACACCGGGGAGCTGGTTTTT.

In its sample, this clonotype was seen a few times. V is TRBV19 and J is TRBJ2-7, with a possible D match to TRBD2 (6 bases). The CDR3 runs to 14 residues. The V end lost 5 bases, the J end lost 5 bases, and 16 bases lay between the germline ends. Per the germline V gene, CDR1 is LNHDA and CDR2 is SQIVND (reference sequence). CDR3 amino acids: CASSDLLALNEQYF. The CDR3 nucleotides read TGTGCCAGTAGTGACCTCCTAGCGTTGAACGAGCAGTACTTC.

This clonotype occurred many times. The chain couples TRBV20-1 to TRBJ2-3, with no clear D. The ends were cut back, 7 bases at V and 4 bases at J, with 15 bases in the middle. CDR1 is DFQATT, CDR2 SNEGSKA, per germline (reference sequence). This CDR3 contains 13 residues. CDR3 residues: CSVGLGRSDTQYF. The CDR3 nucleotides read TGCAGTGTAGGTCTGGGCCGGTCAGATACGCAGTATTTT.

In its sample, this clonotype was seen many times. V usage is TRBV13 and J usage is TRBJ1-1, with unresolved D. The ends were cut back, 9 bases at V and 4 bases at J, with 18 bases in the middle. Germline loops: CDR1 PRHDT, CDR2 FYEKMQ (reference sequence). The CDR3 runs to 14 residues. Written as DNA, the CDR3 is TGTGCCAGTATCCTGACATGGGGAAGCACTGAAGCTTTCTTT. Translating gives CASILTWGSTEAFF.

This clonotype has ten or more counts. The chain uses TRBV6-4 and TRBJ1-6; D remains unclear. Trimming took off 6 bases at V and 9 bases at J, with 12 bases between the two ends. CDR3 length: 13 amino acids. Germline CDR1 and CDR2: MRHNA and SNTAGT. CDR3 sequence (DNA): TGTGCCAGCAGGGACGGAGTGGGTTCACCCCTCCACTTT. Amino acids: CASRDGVGSPLHF.

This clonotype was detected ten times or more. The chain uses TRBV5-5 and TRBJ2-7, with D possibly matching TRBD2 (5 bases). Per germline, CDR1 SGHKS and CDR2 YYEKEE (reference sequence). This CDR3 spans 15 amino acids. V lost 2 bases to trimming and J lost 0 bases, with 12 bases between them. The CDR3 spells CASSFGADPSYEQYF. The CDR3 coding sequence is TGTGCCAGCAGCTTTGGAGCGGACCCCTCCTACGAGCAGTACTTC.

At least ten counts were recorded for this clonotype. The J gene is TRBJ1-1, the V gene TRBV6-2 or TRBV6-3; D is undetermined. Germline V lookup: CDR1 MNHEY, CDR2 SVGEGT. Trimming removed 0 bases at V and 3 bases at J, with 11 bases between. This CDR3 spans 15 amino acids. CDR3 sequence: CASSYSWGSDTEAFF. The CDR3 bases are TGTGCCAGCAGTTACTCGTGGGGATCGGACACTGAAGCTTTCTTT.

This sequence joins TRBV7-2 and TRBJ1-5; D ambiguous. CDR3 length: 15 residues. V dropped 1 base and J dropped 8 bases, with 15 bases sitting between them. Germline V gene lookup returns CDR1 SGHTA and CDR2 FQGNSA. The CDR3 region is CASSLGLSILEPQHF. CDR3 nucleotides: TGTGCCAGCAGCTTAGGGCTTTCTATTTTGGAGCCCCAGCATTTT.

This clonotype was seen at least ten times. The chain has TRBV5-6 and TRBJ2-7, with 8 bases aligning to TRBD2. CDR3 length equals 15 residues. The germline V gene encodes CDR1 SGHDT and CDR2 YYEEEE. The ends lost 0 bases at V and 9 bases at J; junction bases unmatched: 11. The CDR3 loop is CASSLGGLAPRGQYF. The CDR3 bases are TGTGCCAGCAGCTTGGGAGGACTAGCCCCGAGGGGGCAGTACTTC.

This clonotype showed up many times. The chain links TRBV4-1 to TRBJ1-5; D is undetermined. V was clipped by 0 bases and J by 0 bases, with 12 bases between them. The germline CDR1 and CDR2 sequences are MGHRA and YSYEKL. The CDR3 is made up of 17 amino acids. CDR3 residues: CASSQDSGEYSNQPQHF. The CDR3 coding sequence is TGCGCCAGCAGCCAAGACTCGGGTGAATATAGCAATCAGCCCCAGCATTTT.

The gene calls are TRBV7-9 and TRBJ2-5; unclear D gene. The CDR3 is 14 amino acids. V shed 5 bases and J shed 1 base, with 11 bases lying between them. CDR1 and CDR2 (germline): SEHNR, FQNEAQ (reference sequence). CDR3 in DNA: TGTGCCAGCAGCCTCCCGGCGGTCCAAGAGACCCAGTACTTC. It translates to CASSLPAVQETQYF.

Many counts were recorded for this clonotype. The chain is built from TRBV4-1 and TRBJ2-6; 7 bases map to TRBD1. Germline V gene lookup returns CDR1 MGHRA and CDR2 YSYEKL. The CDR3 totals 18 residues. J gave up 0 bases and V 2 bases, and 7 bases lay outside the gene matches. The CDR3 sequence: CASSQRDSLSSGANVLTF. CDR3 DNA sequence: TGCGCCAGCAGCCAAAGGGACAGCCTCAGCTCTGGGGCCAACGTCCTGACTTTC.